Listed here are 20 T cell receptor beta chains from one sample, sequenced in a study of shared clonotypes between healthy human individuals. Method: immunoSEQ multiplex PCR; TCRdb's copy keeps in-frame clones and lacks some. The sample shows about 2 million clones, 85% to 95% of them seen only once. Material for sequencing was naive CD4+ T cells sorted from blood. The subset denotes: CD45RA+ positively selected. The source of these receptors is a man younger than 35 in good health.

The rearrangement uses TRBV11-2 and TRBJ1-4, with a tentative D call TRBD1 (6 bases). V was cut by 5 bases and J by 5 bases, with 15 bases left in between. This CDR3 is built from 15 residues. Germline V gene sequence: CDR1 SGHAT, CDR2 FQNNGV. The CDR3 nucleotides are TGTGCCAGCAGCCCCATGGGGGGCGAGAATGAAAAACTGTTTTTT. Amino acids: CASSPMGGENEKLFF.

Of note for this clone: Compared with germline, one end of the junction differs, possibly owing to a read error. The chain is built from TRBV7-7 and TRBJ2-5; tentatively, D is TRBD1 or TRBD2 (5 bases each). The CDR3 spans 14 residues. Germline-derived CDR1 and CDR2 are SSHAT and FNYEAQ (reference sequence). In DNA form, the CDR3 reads TGTGCTAGCAGCTTAGGTGGGGCGGGAGAGACCCAGTACTTC. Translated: CASSLGGAGETQYF.

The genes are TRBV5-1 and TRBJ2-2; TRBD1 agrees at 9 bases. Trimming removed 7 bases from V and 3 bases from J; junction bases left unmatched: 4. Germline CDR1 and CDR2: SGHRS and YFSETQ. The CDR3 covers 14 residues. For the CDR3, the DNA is TGCGCCAGCGGACAGGGGACAGACACCGGGGAGCTGTTTTTT. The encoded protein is CASGQGTDTGELFF.

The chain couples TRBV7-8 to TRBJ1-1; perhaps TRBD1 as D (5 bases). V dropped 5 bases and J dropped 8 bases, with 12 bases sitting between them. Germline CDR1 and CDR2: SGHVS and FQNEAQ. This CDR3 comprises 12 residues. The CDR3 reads CASSQGAVEAFF. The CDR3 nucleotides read TGTGCCAGCAGCCAAGGGGCTGTGGAAGCTTTCTTT.

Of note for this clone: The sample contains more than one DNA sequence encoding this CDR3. CDR3 sequence (DNA): TGTGCCAGTAGGGGGTGGGAGACCCAGTACTTC. Its protein is CASRGWETQYF. The V gene is TRBV19, the J gene TRBJ2-5; D is undetermined. The germline CDR1 and CDR2 sequences are LNHDA and SQIVND (reference sequence). Trimming pared 6 bases from V and 5 bases from J, leaving 7 bases between. This CDR3 is built from 11 residues.

CDR3 nucleotides: TGTGCCAGCACCACGTCCATGGGGAACACTGAAGCTTTCTTT. Amino acid sequence: CASTTSMGNTEAFF. The chain employs TRBV28 and TRBJ1-1; no clear D. The V gene lost 7 bases and the J gene lost 1 base, with 13 bases spanning the gap. This CDR3 is built from 14 residues. From germline, CDR1 is MDHEN and CDR2 SYDVKM. The full variable domain, completed using reference TRBV28 and TRBJ1-1, is DVKVTQSSRYLVKRTGEKVFLECVQDMDHENMFWYRQDPGLGLRLIYFSYDVKMKEKGDIPEGYSVSREKKERFSLILESASTNQTSMYLCASTTSMGNTEAFFGQGTRLTVV.

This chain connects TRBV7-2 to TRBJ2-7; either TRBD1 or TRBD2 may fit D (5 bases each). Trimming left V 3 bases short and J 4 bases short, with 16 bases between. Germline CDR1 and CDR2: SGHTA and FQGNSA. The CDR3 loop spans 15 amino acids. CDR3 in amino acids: CASSLGPGRSYEQYF. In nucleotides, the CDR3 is TGTGCCAGCAGCTTGGGTCCAGGGAGATCGTACGAGCAGTACTTC.

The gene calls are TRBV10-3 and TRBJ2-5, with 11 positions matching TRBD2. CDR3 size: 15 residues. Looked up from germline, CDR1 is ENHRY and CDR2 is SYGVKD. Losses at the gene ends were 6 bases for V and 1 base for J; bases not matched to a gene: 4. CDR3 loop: CAIRPTSGAQETQYF. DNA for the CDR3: TGTGCCATCAGACCGACTAGCGGGGCCCAAGAGACCCAGTACTTC.

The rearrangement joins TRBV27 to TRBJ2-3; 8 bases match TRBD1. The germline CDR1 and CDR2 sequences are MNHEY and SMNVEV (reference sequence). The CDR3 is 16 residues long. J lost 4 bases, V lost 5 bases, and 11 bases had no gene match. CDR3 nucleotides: TGTGCCAGCAGTACCCGACAGGGGACGGTGGCAGATACGCAGTATTTT. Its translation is CASSTRQGTVADTQYF.

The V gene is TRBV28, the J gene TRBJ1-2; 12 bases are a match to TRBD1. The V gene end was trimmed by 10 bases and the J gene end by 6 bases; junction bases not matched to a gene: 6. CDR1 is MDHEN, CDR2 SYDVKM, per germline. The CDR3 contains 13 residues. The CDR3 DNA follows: TGTGCCATCTGGGGACAGGGGGCTGATGGCTACACCTTC. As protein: CAIWGQGADGYTF.

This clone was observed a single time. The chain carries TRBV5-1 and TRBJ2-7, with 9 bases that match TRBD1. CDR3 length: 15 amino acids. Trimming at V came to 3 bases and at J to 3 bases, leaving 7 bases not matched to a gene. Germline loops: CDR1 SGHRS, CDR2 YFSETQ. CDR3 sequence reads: CASSSAGTGYYEQYF. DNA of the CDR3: TGCGCCAGCAGCTCGGCCGGGACAGGGTACTACGAGCAGTACTTC.

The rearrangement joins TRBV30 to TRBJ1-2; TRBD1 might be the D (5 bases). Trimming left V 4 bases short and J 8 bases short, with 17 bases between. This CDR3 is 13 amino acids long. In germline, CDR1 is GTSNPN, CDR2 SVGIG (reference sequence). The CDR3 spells CAWTAGGAEGYTF. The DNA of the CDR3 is TGTGCCTGGACCGCCGGAGGGGCCGAGGGCTACACCTTC.

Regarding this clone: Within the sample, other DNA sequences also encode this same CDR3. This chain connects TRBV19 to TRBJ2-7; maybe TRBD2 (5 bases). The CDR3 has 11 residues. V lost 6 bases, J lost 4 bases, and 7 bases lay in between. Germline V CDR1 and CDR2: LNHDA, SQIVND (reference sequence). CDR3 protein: CASSRGYEQYF. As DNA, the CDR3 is TGTGCCAGTAGCCGGGGATACGAGCAGTACTTC.

The CDR3 DNA sequence: TGCGCCAGCAGCTTAACAGCACAAACGAGCACCGGGGAGCTGTTTTTT. Encoded protein: CASSLTAQTSTGELFF. The chain recombines TRBV5-1 with TRBJ2-2; D uncertain. CDR1 is SGHRS, CDR2 YFSETQ, per germline. The CDR3 extends over 16 amino acids. Trimming left V 2 bases short and J 4 bases short, with 15 bases between.

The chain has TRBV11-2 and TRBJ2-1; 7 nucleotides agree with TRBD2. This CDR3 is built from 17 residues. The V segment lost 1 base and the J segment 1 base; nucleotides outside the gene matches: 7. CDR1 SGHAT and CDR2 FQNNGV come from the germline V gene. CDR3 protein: CASSLVGTTGSYNEQFF. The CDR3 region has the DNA TGTGCCAGCAGCTTAGTTGGGACTACGGGTTCCTACAATGAGCAGTTCTTC.

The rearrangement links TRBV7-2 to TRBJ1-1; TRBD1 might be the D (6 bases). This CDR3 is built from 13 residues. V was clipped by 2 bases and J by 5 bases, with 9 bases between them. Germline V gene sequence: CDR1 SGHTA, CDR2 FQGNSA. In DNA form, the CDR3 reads TGTGCCAGCAGCTTACAGGGGTGGACTGAAGCTTTCTTT. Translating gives CASSLQGWTEAFF.

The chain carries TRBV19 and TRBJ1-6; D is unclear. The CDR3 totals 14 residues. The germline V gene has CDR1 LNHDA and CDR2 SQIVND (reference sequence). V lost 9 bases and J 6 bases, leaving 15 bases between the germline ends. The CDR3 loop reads CASLSGEFNSPLHF. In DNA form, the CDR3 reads TGTGCCAGCCTCAGTGGGGAATTTAATTCACCCCTCCACTTT. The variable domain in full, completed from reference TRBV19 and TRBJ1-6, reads DGGITQSPKYLFRKEGQNVTLSCEQNLNHDAMYWYRQDPGQGLRLIYYSQIVNDFQKGDIAEGYSVSREKKESFPLTVTSAQKNPTAFYLCASLSGEFNSPLHFGNGTRLTVT.

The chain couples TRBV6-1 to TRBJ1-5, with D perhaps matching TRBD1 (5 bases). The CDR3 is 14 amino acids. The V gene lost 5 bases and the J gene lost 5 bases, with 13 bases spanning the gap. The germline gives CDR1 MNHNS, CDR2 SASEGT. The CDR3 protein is CASSRAGGDQPQHF. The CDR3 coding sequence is TGTGCCAGCAGTCGAGCGGGGGGGGATCAGCCCCAGCATTTT.

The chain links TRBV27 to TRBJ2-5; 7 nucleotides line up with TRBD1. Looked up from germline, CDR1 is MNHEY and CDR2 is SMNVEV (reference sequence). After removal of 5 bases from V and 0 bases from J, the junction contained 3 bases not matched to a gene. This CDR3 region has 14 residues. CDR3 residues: CASSPGTDQETQYF. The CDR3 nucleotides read TGTGCCAGCAGTCCTGGGACAGACCAAGAGACCCAGTACTTC.

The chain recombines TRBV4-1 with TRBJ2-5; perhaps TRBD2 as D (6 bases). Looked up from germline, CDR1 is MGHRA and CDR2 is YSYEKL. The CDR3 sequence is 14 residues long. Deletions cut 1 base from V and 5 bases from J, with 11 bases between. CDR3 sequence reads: CASSQALLAETQYF. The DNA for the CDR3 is TGCGCCAGCAGCCAAGCCCTCCTAGCGGAGACCCAGTACTTC.